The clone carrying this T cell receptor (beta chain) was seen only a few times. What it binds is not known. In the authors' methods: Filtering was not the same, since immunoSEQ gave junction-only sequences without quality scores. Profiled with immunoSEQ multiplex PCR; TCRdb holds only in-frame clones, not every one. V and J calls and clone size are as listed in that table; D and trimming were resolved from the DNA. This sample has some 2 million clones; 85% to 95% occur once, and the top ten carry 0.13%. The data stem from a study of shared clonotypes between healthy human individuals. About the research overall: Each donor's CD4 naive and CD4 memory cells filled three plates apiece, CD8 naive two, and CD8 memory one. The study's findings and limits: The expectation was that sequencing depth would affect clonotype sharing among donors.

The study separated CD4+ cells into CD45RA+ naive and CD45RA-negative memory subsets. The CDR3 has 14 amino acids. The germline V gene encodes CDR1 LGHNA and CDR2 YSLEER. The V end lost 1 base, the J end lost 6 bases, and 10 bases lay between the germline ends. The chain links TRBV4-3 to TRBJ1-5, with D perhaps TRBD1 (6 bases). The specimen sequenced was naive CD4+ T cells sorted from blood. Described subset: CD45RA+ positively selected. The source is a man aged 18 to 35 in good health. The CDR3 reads CASSQAGAFQPQHF. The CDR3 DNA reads TGCGCCAGCAGCCAAGCGGGGGCCTTTCAGCCCCAGCATTTT.